A selection of T cell receptor beta chains follows, all from one sample in a study of shared clonotypes between healthy human individuals. Measured with immunoSEQ multiplex PCR; TCRdb has only the in-frame clones, and not every one. The sample records about 2.2 million clones, just over 90% being singletons. The sample consisted of naive CD8+ T cells from PBMCs. The source of these receptors is a man aged 18 to 29 in good health. Some clones in this sample may be carry-over from other donors' samples. Both conserved end residues are part of each CDR3. The D gene is left open where the match is weak. The size of a clone is reported for some rows only, either as once, few or many, or as a class for expanded clones.

j_call v_call clone_size d_call cdr3_nt cdr3_aa
TRBJ2-7 TRBV6-5 NA NA TGTGCCAGCAGTTACTCGACGGCAGAGACCTACGAGCAGTACTTC CASSYSTAETYEQYF
TRBJ2-2 TRBV15 NA NA TGTGCCACCAGCAGACCTAGGAAAACGGCGGAGCTGTTTTTT CATSRPRKTAELFF
TRBJ2-2 TRBV9 NA TRBD1 TGTGCCAGCAGCCTTCCGCGTAAGGGGGCAAACACCGGGGAGCTGTTTTTT CASSLPRKGANTGELFF
TRBJ2-1 TRBV5-8 once TRBD2 TGTGCCAGCAGCCACCGGGACTACCCCTACAATGAGCAGTTCTTC CASSHRDYPYNEQFF
TRBJ1-2 TRBV6-5 NA TRBD1 TGTGCCAGCAGTTACTCGCTCGTGGGACAGGGCTATGGCTACACCTTC CASSYSLVGQGYGYTF
TRBJ2-1 TRBV7-9 NA TRBD2 TGTGCCAGCAGCTTACTTTCGGGACTAGCGGGGAATGAGCAGTTCTTC CASSLLSGLAGNEQFF
TRBJ2-7 TRBV27 NA NA TGTGCCAGCAGTTTATCGTCTATCACATCAGCGTTGTCCTACGAGCAGTACTTC CASSLSSITSALSYEQYF
TRBJ2-7 TRBV7-9 NA TRBD1 TGTGCCAGCAGCCCAGGGGGTAACGAGCAGTACTTC CASSPGGNEQYF
TRBJ2-7 TRBV4-3 NA NA TGCGCCAGCAGCCAAGATAGGAGGGCCCTTTCCCACGAGCAGTACTTC CASSQDRRALSHEQYF
TRBJ2-2 TRBV9 NA NA TGTGCCAGCAGCACCCCTCAGGGGGATCGGGGGACCGGGGAGCTGTTTTTT CASSTPQGDRGTGELFF